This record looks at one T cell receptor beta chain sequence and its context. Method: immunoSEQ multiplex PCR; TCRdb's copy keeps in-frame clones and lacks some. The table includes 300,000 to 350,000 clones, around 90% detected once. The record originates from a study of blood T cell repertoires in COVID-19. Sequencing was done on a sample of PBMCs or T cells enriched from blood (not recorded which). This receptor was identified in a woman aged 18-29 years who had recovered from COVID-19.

The CDR3 loop is CASSGGAPNTGELFF. The DNA for the CDR3 is TGTGCCAGTAGCGGGGGGGCCCCGAACACCGGGGAGCTGTTTTTT. V usage is TRBV19 and J usage is TRBJ2-2; 8 bases align to TRBD2. Per germline, CDR1 LNHDA and CDR2 SQIVND (reference sequence). This CDR3 is built from 15 residues. V shed 6 bases and J 0 bases; nucleotides not matched to a gene: 3. Variable domain in full (rest from reference TRBV19 and TRBJ2-2): DGGITQSPKYLFRKEGQNVTLSCEQNLNHDAMYWYRQDPGQGLRLIYYSQIVNDFQKGDIAEGYSVSREKKESFPLTVTSAQKNPTAFYLCASSGGAPNTGELFFGEGSRLTVL.